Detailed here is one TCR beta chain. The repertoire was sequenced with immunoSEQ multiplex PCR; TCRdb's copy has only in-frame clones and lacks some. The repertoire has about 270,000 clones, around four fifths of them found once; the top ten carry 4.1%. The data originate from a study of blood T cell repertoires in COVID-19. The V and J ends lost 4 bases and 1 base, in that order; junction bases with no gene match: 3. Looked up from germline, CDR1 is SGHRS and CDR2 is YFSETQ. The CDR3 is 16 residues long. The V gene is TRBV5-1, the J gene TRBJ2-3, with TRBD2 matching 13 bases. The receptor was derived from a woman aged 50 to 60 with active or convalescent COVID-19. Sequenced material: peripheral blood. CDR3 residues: CASSAGLAGGTDTQYF. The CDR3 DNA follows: TGCGCCAGCAGCGCTGGACTAGCGGGGGGCACAGATACGCAGTATTTT. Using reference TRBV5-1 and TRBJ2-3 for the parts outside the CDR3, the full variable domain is KAGVTQTPRYLIKTRGQQVTLSCSPISGHRSVSWYQQTPGQGLQFLFEYFSETQRNKGNFPGRFSGRQFSNSRSEMNVSTLELGDSALYLCASSAGLAGGTDTQYFGPGTRLTVL.